The rows below give T cell receptor beta chains drawn from one sample of a study of blood T cells in healthy people across ages. Via MiXCR, TCRdb re-called the 5' RACE reads, giving one row per CDR3 protein. The sample contains 350,000 to 450,000 distinct CDR3 sequences, roughly half of which appear only once. Sequenced sample: blood. These receptors originate from a man aged 55-75 years in good health. CDR3s include the opening cysteine and the closing phenylalanine or tryptophan. The order of the fields is clone size, D gene, J gene, V gene, CDR3 protein, CDR3 DNA. The D gene is left open where the match is weak. Where a row states a size, it is once, few, many or the class of an expanded clone; other rows omit it.

>many|NA|TRBJ1-5|TRBV30
CAWSLGTGQPQHF
TGTGCCTGGAGTCTTGGGACGGGACAACCCCAGCATTTT
>NA|NA|TRBJ2-1|TRBV28
CASSLSGGGGRREQFF
TGTGCCAGCAGTTTATCAGGGGGAGGCGGGAGAAGAGAGCAGTTCTTC
>NA|NA|TRBJ2-5|TRBV20-1
CSGLRGTGTQYF
TGCAGTGGATTGCGGGGTACTGGGACCCAGTACTTC
>few|NA|TRBJ2-3|TRBV7-2
CASSLGPRQPDTQYF
TGTGCCAGCAGCTTGGGGCCTCGCCAGCCAGATACGCAGTATTTT
>NA|TRBD1|TRBJ2-1|TRBV6-1
CASSMDRVRNEQFF
TGTGCCAGCAGTATGGACAGGGTCCGCAATGAGCAGTTCTTC
>NA|NA|TRBJ2-4|TRBV5-1
CASHLGGARSAKNIQYF
TGCGCCAGCCATCTGGGGGGGGCAAGGTCGGCCAAAAACATTCAGTACTTC
>NA|TRBD2|TRBJ2-3|TRBV4-2
CASSQSSGDTDTQYF
TGTGCCAGCAGCCAGTCTAGCGGGGACACAGATACGCAGTATTTT
>NA|NA|TRBJ2-3|TRBV13
CASSSVTGRSSTDTQYF
TGTGCCAGCAGCTCTGTGACAGGGAGGTCTTCCACAGATACGCAGTATTTT
>once|NA|TRBJ1-1|TRBV5-1
CASSLAGGMNTEAFF
TGCGCCAGCAGCTTGGCTGGGGGTATGAACACTGAAGCTTTCTTT
>NA|NA|TRBJ2-7|TRBV29-1
CSVASRSSYEQYF
TGCAGCGTTGCAAGCCGCAGCTCCTACGAGCAGTACTTC
>few|NA|TRBJ1-6|TRBV7-2
CASSLVPPGGGNSPLHF
TGTGCCAGCAGCTTAGTGCCCCCCGGGGGTGGTAATTCACCCCTCCACTTT
>NA|NA|TRBJ2-1|TRBV20-1
CSTVRGAGSYNEQFF
TGCAGTACCGTTAGAGGGGCAGGCTCCTACAATGAGCAGTTCTTC
>few|NA|TRBJ2-7|TRBV5-6
CASSLSRGGWVSYEQYF
TGTGCCAGCAGCTTATCCCGCGGAGGGTGGGTGTCTTACGAGCAGTACTTC
>NA|TRBD1|TRBJ1-6|TRBV7-2
CASSLAGGAGSPLHF
TGTGCCAGCAGCTTGGCAGGGGGCGCGGGTTCACCCCTCCACTTT
>few|NA|TRBJ1-1|TRBV20-1
CSAHAGNTEAFF
TGCAGTGCTCACGCGGGGAACACTGAAGCTTTCTTT
>NA|TRBD2|TRBJ2-1|TRBV29-1
CSVRTSGGASGNEQFF
TGCAGCGTGAGGACTAGCGGGGGGGCATCGGGGAATGAGCAGTTCTTC
>NA|TRBD2|TRBJ2-3|TRBV5-1
CASSLVPSGGDTQYF
TGCGCCAGCAGCTTGGTACCTAGCGGAGGGGATACGCAGTATTTT
>NA|NA|TRBJ2-7|TRBV21-1
CASSNLGLGSGRSYEQYF
TGTGCCAGCAGCAATCTGGGTCTTGGATCTGGAAGGTCCTACGAGCAGTACTTC
>NA|NA|TRBJ2-1|TRBV19
CASSTPDPSRAQFF
TGTGCCAGTAGTACTCCGGACCCCTCTCGGGCGCAGTTCTTC
>few|NA|TRBJ2-7|TRBV28
CASSPPGDYEQYF
TGTGCCAGCAGTCCCCCCGGCGACTACGAGCAGTACTTC
>NA|TRBD2|TRBJ2-5|TRBV12-5
CASGLYGLAANSYNEQYF
TGTGCTAGTGGTTTATACGGACTAGCGGCTAACTCCTACAATGAGCAGTACTTC
>once|TRBD1|TRBJ1-2|TRBV5-1
CASSLGGQGAPYGYTF
TGCGCCAGCAGCTTGGGAGGACAGGGGGCCCCCTATGGCTACACCTTC
>many|NA|TRBJ2-3|TRBV12-3/TRBV12-4
CASSFYGGSSGDTQYF
TGTGCCAGCAGTTTCTACGGAGGCTCGTCAGGAGATACGCAGTATTTT
>NA|TRBD2|TRBJ2-1|TRBV29-1
CSVSTSGWYEQFF
TGCAGCGTTAGTACTAGCGGGTGGTACGAGCAGTTCTTC
>NA|TRBD2|TRBJ2-7|TRBV4-1
CASSQAPSGFPYEQYF
TGCGCCAGCAGCCAAGCCCCTAGCGGGTTCCCCTACGAGCAGTACTTC
>NA|TRBD2|TRBJ2-4|TRBV11-2
CASSSASGIIAKNIQYF
TGTGCTAGCAGCTCGGCTAGCGGAATAATAGCCAAAAACATTCAGTACTTC
>NA|TRBD2|TRBJ2-5|TRBV4-2
CASSTREDQETQYF
TGTGCCAGCAGCACGCGGGAGGACCAAGAGACCCAGTACTTC
>NA|NA|TRBJ2-1|TRBV14
CASSQFSVNEQFF
TGTGCCAGCAGCCAATTTAGTGTAAATGAGCAGTTCTTC
>NA|TRBD1|TRBJ2-1|TRBV28
CASSHWTGEQFF
TGTGCCAGCAGTCATTGGACAGGCGAGCAGTTCTTC
>NA|NA|TRBJ2-6|TRBV9
CASSVGQLLGANVLTF
TGTGCCAGCAGCGTAGGCCAGCTTTTAGGGGCCAACGTCCTGACTTTC
>few|NA|TRBJ2-7|TRBV4-1
CASSQDGTANYNEQYF
TGCGCCAGCAGCCAAGATGGCACGGCGAACTACAATGAGCAGTACTTC
>NA|NA|TRBJ2-7|TRBV6-2/TRBV6-3
CASRVLGAYEQYF
TGTGCCAGTCGCGTACTGGGGGCCTACGAGCAGTACTTC
>NA|NA|TRBJ1-6|TRBV6-6
CASSPRTSGSPLHF
TGTGCCAGCAGCCCGAGAACCTCGGGTTCACCCCTCCACTTT
>once|TRBD1|TRBJ2-7|TRBV5-1
CASSPGTGTALTYEQYF
TGCGCCAGCAGCCCTGGGACAGGAACCGCTTTAACCTACGAGCAGTACTTC
>NA|TRBD2|TRBJ2-7|TRBV5-5
CASSLGGRAGEYEQYF
TGTGCCAGCAGCTTGGGAGGTCGGGCGGGGGAATACGAGCAGTACTTC
>NA|NA|TRBJ2-3|TRBV5-1
CASSLPGGDTRYF
TGCGCCAGCAGCTTGCCCGGAGGAGATACGCGGTATTTT
>few|NA|TRBJ2-3|TRBV20-1
CSARDSVTDTQYF
TGCAGTGCTAGAGATTCTGTAACAGATACGCAGTATTTT
>NA|NA|TRBJ1-1|TRBV29-1
CSVEDGQTAPPRTNTEAFF
TGCAGCGTTGAAGATGGGCAGACAGCCCCGCCGCGTACGAACACTGAAGCTTTCTTT
>NA|NA|TRBJ2-3|TRBV20-1
CSARMPGLRPTDTQYF
TGCAGTGCTAGAATGCCGGGACTCCGCCCTACAGATACGCAGTATTTT
>few|TRBD2|TRBJ2-3|TRBV7-3
CASSLTATLAGDLVRTDTQYF
TGTGCCAGCAGCTTAACGGCTACACTAGCGGGAGATCTCGTAAGGACAGATACGCAGTATTTT
>NA|NA|TRBJ2-7|TRBV7-2
CASSLGGGGSNEQYF
TGTGCCAGCAGCTTAGGGGGAGGGGGGAGCAATGAGCAGTACTTC
>NA|NA|TRBJ2-7|TRBV20-1
CSARKGPAAEQYF
TGCAGTGCTAGAAAAGGACCAGCGGCGGAGCAGTACTTC
>many|TRBD1|TRBJ2-3|TRBV10-3
CAISDNLGQASDTQYF
TGTGCCATCAGTGACAACTTAGGACAGGCCTCAGATACGCAGTATTTT
>NA|TRBD2|TRBJ2-3|TRBV6-1
CASRAGGSDTQYF
TGTGCCAGCAGAGCGGGAGGCTCAGATACGCAGTATTTT
>NA|TRBD2|TRBJ2-3|TRBV4-1
CASSQLAGRRSTDTQYF
TGCGCCAGCAGCCAGTTAGCGGGGCGGCGGAGCACAGATACGCAGTATTTT
>few|NA|TRBJ2-7|TRBV9
CASSAGGPAYEQYF
TGTGCCAGCAGCGCCGGTGGGCCTGCCTACGAGCAGTACTTC
>NA|TRBD2|TRBJ2-1|TRBV27
CASMGGVMNEQFF
TGTGCCAGCATGGGGGGGGTTATGAATGAGCAGTTCTTC
>NA|TRBD1|TRBJ2-3|TRBV20-1
CSARPGTETSDTQYF
TGCAGTGCTAGACCCGGGACAGAAACATCAGATACGCAGTATTTT
>few|TRBD2|TRBJ2-5|TRBV20-1
CSANPSTGGPRETQYF
TGCAGTGCTAATCCCTCTACGGGAGGGCCAAGAGAGACCCAGTACTTC
>NA|NA|TRBJ2-5|TRBV9
CASSTPGTQETQYF
TGTGCCAGCAGCACCCCCGGGACGCAAGAGACCCAGTACTTC
>NA|NA|TRBJ1-4|TRBV7-2
CASSSGRNEKLFF
TGTGCCAGCAGCTCTGGCCGGAATGAAAAACTGTTTTTT
>NA|TRBD1|TRBJ2-5|TRBV7-7
CASSLEGQGQTQYF
TGTGCTAGCAGCTTAGAGGGACAGGGGCAGACCCAGTACTTC
>few|NA|TRBJ2-1|TRBV6-5
CASRGQSSYNEQFF
TGTGCCAGCAGAGGGCAGAGCTCCTACAATGAGCAGTTCTTC